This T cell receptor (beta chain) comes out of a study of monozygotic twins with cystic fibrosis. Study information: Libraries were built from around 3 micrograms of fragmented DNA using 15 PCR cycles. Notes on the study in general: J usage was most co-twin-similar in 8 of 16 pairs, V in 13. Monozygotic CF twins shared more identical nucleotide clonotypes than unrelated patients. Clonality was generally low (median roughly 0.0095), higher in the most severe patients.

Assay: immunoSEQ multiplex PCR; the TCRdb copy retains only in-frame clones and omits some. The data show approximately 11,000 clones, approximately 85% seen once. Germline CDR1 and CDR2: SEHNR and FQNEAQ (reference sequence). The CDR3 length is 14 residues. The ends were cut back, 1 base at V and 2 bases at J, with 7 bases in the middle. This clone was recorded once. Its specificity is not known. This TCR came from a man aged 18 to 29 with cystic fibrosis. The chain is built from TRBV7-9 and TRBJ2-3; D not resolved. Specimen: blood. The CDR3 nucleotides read TGTGCCAGCAGCTTAGGAAGTTCCACAGATACGCAGTATTTT. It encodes CASSLGSSTDTQYF.